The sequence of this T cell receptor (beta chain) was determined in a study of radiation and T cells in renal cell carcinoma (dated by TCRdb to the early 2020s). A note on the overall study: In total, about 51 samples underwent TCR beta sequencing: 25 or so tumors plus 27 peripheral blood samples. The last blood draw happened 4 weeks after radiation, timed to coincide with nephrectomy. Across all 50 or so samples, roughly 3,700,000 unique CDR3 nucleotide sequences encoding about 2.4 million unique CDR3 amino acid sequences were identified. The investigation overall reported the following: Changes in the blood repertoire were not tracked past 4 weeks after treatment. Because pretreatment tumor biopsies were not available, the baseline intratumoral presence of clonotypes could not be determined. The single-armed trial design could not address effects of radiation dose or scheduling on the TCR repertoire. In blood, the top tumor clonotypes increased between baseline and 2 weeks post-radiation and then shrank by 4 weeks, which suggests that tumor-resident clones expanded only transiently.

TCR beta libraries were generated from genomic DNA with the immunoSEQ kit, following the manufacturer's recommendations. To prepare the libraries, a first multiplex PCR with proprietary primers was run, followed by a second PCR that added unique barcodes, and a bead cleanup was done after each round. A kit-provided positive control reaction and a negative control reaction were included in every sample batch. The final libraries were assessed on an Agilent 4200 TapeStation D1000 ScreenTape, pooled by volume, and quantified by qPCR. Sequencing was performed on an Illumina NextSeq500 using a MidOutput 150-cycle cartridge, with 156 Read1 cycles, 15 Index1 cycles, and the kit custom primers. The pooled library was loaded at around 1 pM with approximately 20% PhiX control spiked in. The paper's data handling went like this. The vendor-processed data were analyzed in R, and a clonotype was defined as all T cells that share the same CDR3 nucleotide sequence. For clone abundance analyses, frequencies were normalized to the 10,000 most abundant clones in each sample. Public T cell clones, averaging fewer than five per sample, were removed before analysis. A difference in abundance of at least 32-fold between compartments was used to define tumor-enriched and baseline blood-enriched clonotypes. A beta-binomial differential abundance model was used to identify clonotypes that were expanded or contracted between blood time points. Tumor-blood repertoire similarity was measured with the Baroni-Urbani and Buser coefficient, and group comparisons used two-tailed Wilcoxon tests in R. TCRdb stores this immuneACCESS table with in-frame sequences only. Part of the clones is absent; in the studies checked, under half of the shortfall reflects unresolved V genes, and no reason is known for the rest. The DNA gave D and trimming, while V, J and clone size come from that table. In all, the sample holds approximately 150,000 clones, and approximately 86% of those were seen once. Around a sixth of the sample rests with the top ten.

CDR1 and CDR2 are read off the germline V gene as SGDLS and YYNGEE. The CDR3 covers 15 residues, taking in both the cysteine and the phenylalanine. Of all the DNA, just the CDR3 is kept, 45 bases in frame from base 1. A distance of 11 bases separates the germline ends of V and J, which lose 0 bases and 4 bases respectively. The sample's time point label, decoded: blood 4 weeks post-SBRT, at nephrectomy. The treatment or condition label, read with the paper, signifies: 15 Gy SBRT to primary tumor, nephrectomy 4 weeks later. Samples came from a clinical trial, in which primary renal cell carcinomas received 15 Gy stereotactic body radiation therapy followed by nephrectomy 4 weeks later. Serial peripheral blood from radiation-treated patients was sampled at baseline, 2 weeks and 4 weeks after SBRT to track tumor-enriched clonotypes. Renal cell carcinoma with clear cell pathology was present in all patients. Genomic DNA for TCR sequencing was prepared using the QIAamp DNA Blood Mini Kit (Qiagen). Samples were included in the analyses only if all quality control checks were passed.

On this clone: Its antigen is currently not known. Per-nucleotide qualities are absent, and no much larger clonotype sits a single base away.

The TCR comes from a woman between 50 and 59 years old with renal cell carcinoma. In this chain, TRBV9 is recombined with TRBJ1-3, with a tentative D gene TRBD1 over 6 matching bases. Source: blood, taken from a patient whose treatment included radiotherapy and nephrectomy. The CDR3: CASSVAGALGNTIYF. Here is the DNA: TGTGCCAGCAGCGTAGCAGGGGCGCTCGGAAACACCATATATTTT.